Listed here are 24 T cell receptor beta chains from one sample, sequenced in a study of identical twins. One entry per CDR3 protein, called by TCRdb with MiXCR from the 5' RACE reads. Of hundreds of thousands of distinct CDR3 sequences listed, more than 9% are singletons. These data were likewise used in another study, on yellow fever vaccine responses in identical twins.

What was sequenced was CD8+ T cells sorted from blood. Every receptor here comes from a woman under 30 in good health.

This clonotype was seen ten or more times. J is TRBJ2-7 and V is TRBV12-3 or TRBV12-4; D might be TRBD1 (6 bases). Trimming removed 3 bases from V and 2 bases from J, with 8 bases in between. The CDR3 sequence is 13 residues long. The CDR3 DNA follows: TGTGCCAGCAGTTTCGGACAGACCTACGAGCAGTACTTC. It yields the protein CASSFGQTYEQYF.

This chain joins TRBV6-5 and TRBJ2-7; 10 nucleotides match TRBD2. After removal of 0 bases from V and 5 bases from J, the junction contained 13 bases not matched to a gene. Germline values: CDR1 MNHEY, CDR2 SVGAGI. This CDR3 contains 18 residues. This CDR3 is CASSYSLPAGGSLNEQYF. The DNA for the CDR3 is TGTGCCAGCAGTTACTCGTTACCAGCGGGAGGGTCTCTCAACGAGCAGTACTTC.

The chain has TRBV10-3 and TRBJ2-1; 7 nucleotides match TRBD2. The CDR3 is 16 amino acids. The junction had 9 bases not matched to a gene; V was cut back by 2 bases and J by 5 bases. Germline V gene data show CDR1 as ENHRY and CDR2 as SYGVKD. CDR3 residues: CAISEMAGDTNNEQFF. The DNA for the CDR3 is TGTGCCATCAGTGAGATGGCGGGAGATACGAACAATGAGCAGTTCTTC.

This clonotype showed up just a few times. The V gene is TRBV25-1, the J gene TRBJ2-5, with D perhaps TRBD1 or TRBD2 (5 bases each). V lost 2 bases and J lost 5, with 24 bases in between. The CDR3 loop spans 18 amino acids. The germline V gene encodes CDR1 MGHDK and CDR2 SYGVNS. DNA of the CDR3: TGTGCCAGCAGTGAAGGAAGAGGGGCGATCACTTGGTGGGAGACCCAGTACTTC. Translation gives CASSEGRGAITWWETQYF.

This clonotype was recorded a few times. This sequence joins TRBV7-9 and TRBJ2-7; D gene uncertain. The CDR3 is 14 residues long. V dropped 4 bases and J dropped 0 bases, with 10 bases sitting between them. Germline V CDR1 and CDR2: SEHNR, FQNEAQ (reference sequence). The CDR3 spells CASSSPTSSYEQYV. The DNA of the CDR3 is TGTGCCAGCAGCTCCCCCACCAGCTCCTACGAGCAGTACGTC.

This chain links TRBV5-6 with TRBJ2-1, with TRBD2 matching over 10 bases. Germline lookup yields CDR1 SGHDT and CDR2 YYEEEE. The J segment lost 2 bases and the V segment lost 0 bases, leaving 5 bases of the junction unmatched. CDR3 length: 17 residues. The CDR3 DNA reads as TGTGCCAGCAGCTTGGCTTGGACTAGCGGACCCTACAATGAGCAGTTCTTC. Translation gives CASSLAWTSGPYNEQFF. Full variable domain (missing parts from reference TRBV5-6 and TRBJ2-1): DAGVTQSPTHLIKTRGQQVTLRCSPKSGHDTVSWYQQALGQGPQFIFQYYEEEERQRGNFPDRFSGHQFPNYSSELNVNALLLGDSALYLCASSLAWTSGPYNEQFFGPGTRLTVL.

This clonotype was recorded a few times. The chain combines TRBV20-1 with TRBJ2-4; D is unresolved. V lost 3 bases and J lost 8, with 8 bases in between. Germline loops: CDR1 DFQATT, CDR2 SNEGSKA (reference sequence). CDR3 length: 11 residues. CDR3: CSASDRDIQYF. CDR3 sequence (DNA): TGCAGTGCTAGCGATCGAGACATTCAGTACTTC.

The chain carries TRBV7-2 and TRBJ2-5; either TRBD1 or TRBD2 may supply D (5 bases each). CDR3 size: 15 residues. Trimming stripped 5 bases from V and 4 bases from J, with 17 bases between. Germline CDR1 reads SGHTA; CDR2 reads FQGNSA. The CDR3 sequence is CASSPGIATGETQYF. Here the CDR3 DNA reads TGTGCCAGCAGCCCAGGGATAGCGACCGGAGAGACCCAGTACTTC.

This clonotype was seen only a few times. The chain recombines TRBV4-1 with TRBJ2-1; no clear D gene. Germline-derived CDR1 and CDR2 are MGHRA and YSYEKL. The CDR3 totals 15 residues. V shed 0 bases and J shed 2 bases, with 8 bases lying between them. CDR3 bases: TGCGCCAGCAGCCAAGACTACCAACCCTACAATGAGCAGTTCTTC. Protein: CASSQDYQPYNEQFF.

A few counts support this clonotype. CDR3 DNA sequence: TGTGCCAGCAGTTACTCGAGAGAGGGGGCTACCGGGGAGCTGTTTTTT. Its translation is CASSYSREGATGELFF. The chain combines TRBV6-5 with TRBJ2-2; TRBD1 agrees at 7 bases. The germline CDR1 and CDR2 sequences are MNHEY and SVGAGI. The CDR3 has 16 residues. J gave up 5 bases and V 0 bases, and 6 bases lay outside the gene matches.

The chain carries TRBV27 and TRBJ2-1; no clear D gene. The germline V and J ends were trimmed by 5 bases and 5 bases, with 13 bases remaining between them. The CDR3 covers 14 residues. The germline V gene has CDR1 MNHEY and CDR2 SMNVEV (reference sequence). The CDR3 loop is CASSLLLGDNEQFF. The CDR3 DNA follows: TGTGCCAGCAGTCTACTACTTGGGGACAATGAGCAGTTCTTC.

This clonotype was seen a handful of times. The DNA for the CDR3 is TGTGCCAGCAGCCCATCGGGGCCCTTTGGCACTGAAGCTTTCTTT. Protein product: CASSPSGPFGTEAFF. The chain combines TRBV11-2 with TRBJ1-1; a weak D match, TRBD1 (5 bases). Germline V CDR1 and CDR2: SGHAT, FQNNGV. Between the trimmed V and J ends, which lost 5 bases and 4 bases, there was a span of 17 bases. The CDR3 consists of 15 residues.

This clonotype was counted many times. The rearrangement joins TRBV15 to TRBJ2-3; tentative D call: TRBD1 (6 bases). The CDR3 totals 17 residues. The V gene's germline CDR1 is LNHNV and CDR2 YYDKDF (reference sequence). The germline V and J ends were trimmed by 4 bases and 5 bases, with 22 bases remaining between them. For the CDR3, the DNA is TGTGCCACCAGCATCGACCGGGACACCAAGAGGGGAGATACGCAGTATTTT. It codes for CATSIDRDTKRGDTQYF.

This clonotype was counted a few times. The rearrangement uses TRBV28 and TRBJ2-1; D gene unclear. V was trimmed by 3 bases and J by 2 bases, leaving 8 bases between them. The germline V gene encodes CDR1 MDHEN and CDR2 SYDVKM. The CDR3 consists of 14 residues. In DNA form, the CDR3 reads TGTGCCAGCAGTTTCACTCCAACCTACAATGAGCAGTTCTTC. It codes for CASSFTPTYNEQFF.

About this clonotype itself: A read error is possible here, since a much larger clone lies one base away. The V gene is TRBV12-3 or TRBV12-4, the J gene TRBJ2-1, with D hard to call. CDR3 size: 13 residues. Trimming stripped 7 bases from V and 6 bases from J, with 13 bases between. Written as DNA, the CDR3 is TGTGCCAGCATGTATAGCAGCTGCAATGAGCAGTTCTTC. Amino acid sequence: CASMYSSCNEQFF.

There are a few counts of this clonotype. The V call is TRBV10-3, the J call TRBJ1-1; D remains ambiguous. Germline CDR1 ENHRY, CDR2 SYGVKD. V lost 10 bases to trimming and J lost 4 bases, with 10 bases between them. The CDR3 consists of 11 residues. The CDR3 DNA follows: TGTGCCACCGTAGGAGGCACTGAAGCTTTCTTT. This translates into CATVGGTEAFF.

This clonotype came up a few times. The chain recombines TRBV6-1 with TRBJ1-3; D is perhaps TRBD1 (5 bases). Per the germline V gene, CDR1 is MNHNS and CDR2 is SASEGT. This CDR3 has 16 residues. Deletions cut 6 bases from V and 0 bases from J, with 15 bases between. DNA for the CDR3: TGTGCCAGCAGCCCTAGCCCAGGGAGCTCTGGAAACACCATATATTTT. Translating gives CASSPSPGSSGNTIYF.

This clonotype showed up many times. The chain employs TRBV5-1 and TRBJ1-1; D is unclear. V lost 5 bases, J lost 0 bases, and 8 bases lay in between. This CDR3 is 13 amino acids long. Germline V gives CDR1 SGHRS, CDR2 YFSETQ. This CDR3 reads CASSPIVNTEAFF. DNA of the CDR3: TGCGCCAGCAGTCCAATCGTGAACACTGAAGCTTTCTTT. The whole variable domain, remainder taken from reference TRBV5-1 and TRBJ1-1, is KAGVTQTPRYLIKTRGQQVTLSCSPISGHRSVSWYQQTPGQGLQFLFEYFSETQRNKGNFPGRFSGRQFSNSRSEMNVSTLELGDSALYLCASSPIVNTEAFFGQGTRLTVV.

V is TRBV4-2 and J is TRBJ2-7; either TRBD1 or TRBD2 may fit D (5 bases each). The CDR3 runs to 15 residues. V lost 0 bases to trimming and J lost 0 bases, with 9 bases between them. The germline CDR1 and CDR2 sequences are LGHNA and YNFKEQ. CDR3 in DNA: TGTGCCAGCAGCCAAGATAGGGGACCCTCCTACGAGCAGTACTTC. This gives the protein CASSQDRGPSYEQYF.

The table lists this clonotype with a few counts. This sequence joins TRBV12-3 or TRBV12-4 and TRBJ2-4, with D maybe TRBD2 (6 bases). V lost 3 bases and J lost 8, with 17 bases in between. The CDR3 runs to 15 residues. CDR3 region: CASSFKGPRGDIQYF. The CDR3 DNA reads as TGTGCCAGCAGTTTTAAAGGCCCGCGGGGAGACATTCAGTACTTC.

CDR3 protein: CASSHSDNDNEQFF. Here the CDR3 DNA reads TGTGCCAGCAGCCATTCGGATAATGACAATGAGCAGTTCTTC. This rearrangement joins TRBV7-9 to TRBJ2-1; D is undetermined. Between the trimmed V and J ends, which lost 5 bases and 5 bases, there was a span of 13 bases. CDR1 and CDR2 from the germline V gene are SEHNR and FQNEAQ (reference sequence). This CDR3 is built from 14 residues. Looking up the rest from reference TRBV7-9 and TRBJ2-1 gives the full variable domain: DTGVSQNPRHKITKRGQNVTFRCDPISEHNRLYWYRQTLGQGPEFLTYFQNEAQLEKSRLLSDRFSAERPKGSFSTLEIQRTEQGDSAMYLCASSHSDNDNEQFFGPGTRLTVL.

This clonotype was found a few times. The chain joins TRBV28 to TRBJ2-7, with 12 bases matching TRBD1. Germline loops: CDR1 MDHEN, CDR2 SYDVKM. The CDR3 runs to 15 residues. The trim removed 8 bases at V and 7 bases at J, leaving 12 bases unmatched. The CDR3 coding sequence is TGTGCCAGCCTACCCGCGGGACAGGGGGCACGAGAGCAGTACGTC. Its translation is CASLPAGQGAREQYV.

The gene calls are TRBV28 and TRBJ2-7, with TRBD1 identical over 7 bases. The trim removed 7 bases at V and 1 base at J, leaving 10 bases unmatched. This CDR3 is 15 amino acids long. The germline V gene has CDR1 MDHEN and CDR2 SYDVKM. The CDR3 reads CASTLRGGESYEQYF. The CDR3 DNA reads TGTGCCAGCACCCTGAGAGGGGGCGAGTCCTACGAGCAGTACTTC.

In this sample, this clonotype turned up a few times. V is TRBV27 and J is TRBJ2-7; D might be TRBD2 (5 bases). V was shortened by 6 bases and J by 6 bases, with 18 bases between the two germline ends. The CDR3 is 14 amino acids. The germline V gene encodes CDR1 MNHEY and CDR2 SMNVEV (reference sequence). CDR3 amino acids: CASSPGIRGVEQYF. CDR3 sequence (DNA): TGTGCCAGCAGCCCGGGGATCCGAGGAGTCGAGCAGTACTTC.